The 4 T cell receptor beta chains given below trace back to one sample, sequenced in a study of CD8 T cell repertoires and HIV-1 epitope variants. What these receptors recognize is not known. The data were produced by immunoSEQ multiplex PCR, yet TCRdb's version contains in-frame clones alone and is incomplete. The table lists over 1,500 clones, around 72% of them singletons. The sequenced material came from cultured CD8+ T cells derived from PBMCs. Every receptor here comes from a male donor with HIV.

V and J are TRBV5-5 and TRBJ2-3; TRBD1 matches at 8 bases. Germline V CDR1 and CDR2: SGHKS, YYEKEE (reference sequence). The CDR3 consists of 19 residues. The junction had 17 bases not matched to a gene; V was cut back by 5 bases and J by 0 bases. Here the CDR3 reads CASSLLPGQGAESTDTQYF. In DNA form, the CDR3 reads TGTGCCAGCAGTCTTCTTCCCGGTCAGGGGGCGGAAAGCACAGATACGCAGTATTTT.

The chain uses TRBV27 and TRBJ2-3; 7 nucleotides match TRBD1. With V trimmed by 5 bases and J by 0 bases, 2 bases remained unmatched. This CDR3 contains 14 residues. Germline V CDR1 and CDR2: MNHEY, SMNVEV (reference sequence). The CDR3 DNA is TGTGCCAGCAGTGGACAGGAAAGCACAGATACGCAGTATTTT. It codes for CASSGQESTDTQYF.

The V and J genes are TRBV27 and TRBJ2-1; no clear D gene. The CDR3 is 13 amino acids. V was cut by 3 bases and J by 13 bases, with 16 bases left in between. Germline values: CDR1 MNHEY, CDR2 SMNVEV (reference sequence). CDR3: CASSFSIKGTQFF. The CDR3 DNA sequence: TGTGCCAGCAGTTTTTCCATTAAGGGTACTCAGTTCTTC.

This chain links TRBV15 with TRBJ1-5, with 8 bases fitting TRBD1. This CDR3 comprises 17 residues. With V trimmed by 1 base and J by 1 base, 6 bases remained unmatched. Per germline, CDR1 LNHNV and CDR2 YYDKDF (reference sequence). DNA for the CDR3: TGTGCCACCAGCAGAGGCAGGGGGCTTCGGAGCAATCAGCCCCAGCATTTT. Translated, it gives CATSRGRGLRSNQPQHF.